This entry lists 8 T cell receptor beta chains sequenced from one sample in a study of molecular identifiers for immune sequencing clone quantification. TCRdb itself ran the PCR reads through MiXCR, one entry per CDR3 protein. The table shows approximately 500,000 distinct CDR3 sequences, with around 25% occurring only once. Sequences were obtained from naive CD8+ T cells from blood, with Jurkat cell RNA spiked in. Subset here: FACS-sorted CD8+CD4-CCR7+CD45RA+ naive T cells. These receptors originate from a human donor in good health. Some libraries in this study had Jurkat cell RNA spiked in.

The CDR3 bases are TGTGCCAGCAGCCAAGAGGGAGGGGCTACCTACGAGCAGTACTTC. Encoded protein: CASSQEGGATYEQYF. The genes are TRBV4-2 and TRBJ2-7, with TRBD2 matching over 7 bases. The CDR3 contains 15 residues. Germline CDR1 LGHNA, CDR2 YNFKEQ. V was pared by 0 bases and J by 2 bases, with 4 bases of the junction left unmatched.

V usage is TRBV18 and J usage is TRBJ1-4, with no clear D. The CDR3 runs 19 residues. The germline V and J ends were trimmed by 1 base and 0 bases, with 18 bases remaining between them. Germline loops: CDR1 KGHSH, CDR2 LQKENI. DNA of the CDR3: TGTGCCAGCTCACCACAGGACTCTCGCGCGAGGGCAACTAATGAAAAACTGTTTTTT. Protein sequence: CASSPQDSRARATNEKLFF.

This clonotype has ten or more counts. V gene TRBV28 combines with J gene TRBJ2-5; D is undetermined. Per germline, CDR1 MDHEN and CDR2 SYDVKM. This CDR3 region has 15 residues. V was clipped by 4 bases and J by 0 bases, with 12 bases between them. In DNA form, the CDR3 reads TGTGCCAGCAGTTCGACCCCCAGCGACCAAGAGACCCAGTACTTC. Encoded protein: CASSSTPSDQETQYF.

In the case of this clonotype: This CDR3 fails to terminate in the conserved phenylalanine or tryptophan, so it likely reflects a read error. The V call is TRBV6-5, the J call TRBJ1-4; D unresolved. Germline V gene data show CDR1 as MNHEY and CDR2 as SVGAGI. V lost 2 bases to trimming and J lost 7 bases, with 14 bases between them. This CDR3 is built from 15 residues. The CDR3 reads CASSYGINSVEKLFL. The CDR3 region has the DNA TGTGCCAGCAGTTACGGGATAAACAGCGTTGAAAAACTGTTTTTA.

To note about this clonotype: A single base separates this from a much larger clone, so it may be a read error. The final CDR3 position lacks the conserved phenylalanine or tryptophan, pointing to a likely read error. This CDR3 reads CASSEGIGTEAFI. CDR3 in DNA: TGTGCCAGCAGCGAGGGCATCGGCACTGAAGCTTTCATT. The V call is TRBV7-9, the J call TRBJ1-1; D gene uncertain. Between the trimmed V and J ends, which lost 5 bases and 4 bases, there was a span of 11 bases. The CDR3 consists of 13 residues. Germline V gene lookup returns CDR1 SEHNR and CDR2 FQNEAQ (reference sequence).

Comment on this clonotype: The CDR3 does not end in the conserved phenylalanine or tryptophan, so this is likely a read error. This chain uses TRBV29-1 with TRBJ2-7; 8 nucleotides match TRBD1. The CDR3 has 13 residues. V gave up 4 bases and J gave up 3 bases; unmatched junction bases: 5. CDR1 is SQVTM, CDR2 ANQGSEA, per germline. The CDR3 spells CSVGLDRGYEQYS. CDR3 DNA sequence: TGCAGCGTTGGACTTGACAGGGGCTACGAGCAGTACTCC.

About this clonotype: Possible read error: a much larger clone is one base away. The J gene is TRBJ2-7, the V gene TRBV30; 9 nucleotides align to TRBD1. The CDR3 is made up of 16 amino acids. In germline, CDR1 is GTSNPN, CDR2 SVGIG (reference sequence). In DNA form, the CDR3 reads TGTGGCTGGCTCGGGTTCGAACCGGGACAGGGCTACGAGCAGTACTTC. Translated, it gives CGWLGFEPGQGYEQYF.

The CDR3 here is CASSMIAEDTGELFF. The CDR3 nucleotides read TGTGCCAGTAGTATGATAGCGGAAGACACCGGGGAGCTGTTTTTT. The V call is TRBV19, the J call TRBJ2-2; D might be TRBD2 (6 bases). The CDR3 runs to 15 residues. CDR1 is LNHDA, CDR2 SQIVND, per germline (reference sequence). V gave up 3 bases and J gave up 3 bases, with 11 bases separating them.